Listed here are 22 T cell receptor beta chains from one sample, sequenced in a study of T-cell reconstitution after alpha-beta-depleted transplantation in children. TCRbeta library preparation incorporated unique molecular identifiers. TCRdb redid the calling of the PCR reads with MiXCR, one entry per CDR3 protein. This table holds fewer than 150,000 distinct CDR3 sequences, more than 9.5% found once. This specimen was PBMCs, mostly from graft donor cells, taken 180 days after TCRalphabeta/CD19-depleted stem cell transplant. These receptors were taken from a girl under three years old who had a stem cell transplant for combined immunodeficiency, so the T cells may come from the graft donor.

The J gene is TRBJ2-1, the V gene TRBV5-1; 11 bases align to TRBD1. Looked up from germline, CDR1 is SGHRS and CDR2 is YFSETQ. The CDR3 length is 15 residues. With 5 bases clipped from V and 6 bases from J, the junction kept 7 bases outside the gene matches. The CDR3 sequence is CASRPGQGVFNEQFF. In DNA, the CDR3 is TGCGCCAGCAGACCGGGACAGGGGGTTTTCAATGAGCAGTTCTTC.

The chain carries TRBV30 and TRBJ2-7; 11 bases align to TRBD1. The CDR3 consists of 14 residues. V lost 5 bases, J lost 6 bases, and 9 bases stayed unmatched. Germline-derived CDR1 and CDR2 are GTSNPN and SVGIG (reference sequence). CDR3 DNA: TGTGCCTGGCCTCGCGGGACAGGGGGTATCGAGCAGTACTTC. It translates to CAWPRGTGGIEQYF.

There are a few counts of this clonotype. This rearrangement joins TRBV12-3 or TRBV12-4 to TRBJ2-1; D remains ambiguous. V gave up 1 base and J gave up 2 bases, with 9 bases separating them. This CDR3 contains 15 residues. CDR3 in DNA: TGTGCCAGCAGTTTAGAGAGGATTCCCTACAATGAGCAGTTCTTC. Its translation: CASSLERIPYNEQFF.

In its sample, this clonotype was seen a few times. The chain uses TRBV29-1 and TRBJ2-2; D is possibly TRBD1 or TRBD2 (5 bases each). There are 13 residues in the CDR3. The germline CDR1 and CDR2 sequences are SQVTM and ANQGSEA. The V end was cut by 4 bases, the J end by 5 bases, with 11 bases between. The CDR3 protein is CSVGPGRTGELFF. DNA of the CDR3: TGCAGCGTTGGGCCGGGGCGGACCGGGGAGCTGTTTTTT.

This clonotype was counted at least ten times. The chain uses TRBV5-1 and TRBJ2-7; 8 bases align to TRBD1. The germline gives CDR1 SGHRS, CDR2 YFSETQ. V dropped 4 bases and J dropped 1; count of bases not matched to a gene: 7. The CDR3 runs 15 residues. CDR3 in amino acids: CASSPRTGTSYEQYF. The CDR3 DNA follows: TGCGCCAGCAGCCCTCGGACAGGGACGTCCTACGAGCAGTACTTC.

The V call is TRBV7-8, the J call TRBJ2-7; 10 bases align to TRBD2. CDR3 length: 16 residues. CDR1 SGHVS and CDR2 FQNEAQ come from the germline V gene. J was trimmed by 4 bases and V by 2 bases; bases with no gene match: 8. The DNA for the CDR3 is TGTGCCAGCAGCTTAACCTCGGCTAGCGGGAGTTACGAGCAGTACTTC. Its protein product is CASSLTSASGSYEQYF.

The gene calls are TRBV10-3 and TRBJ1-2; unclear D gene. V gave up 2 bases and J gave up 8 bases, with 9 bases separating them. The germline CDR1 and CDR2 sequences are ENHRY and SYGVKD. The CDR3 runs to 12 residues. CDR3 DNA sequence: TGTGCCATCAGTGAGCAAGGCGGCGGCTACACCTTC. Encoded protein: CAISEQGGGYTF.

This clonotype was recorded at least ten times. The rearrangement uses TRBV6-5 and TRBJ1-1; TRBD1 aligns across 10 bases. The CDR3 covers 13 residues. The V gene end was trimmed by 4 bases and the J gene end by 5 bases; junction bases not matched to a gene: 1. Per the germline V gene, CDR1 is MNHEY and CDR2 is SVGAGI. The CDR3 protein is CASSWDRGTEAFF. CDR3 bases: TGTGCCAGCAGTTGGGACAGGGGAACTGAAGCTTTCTTT.

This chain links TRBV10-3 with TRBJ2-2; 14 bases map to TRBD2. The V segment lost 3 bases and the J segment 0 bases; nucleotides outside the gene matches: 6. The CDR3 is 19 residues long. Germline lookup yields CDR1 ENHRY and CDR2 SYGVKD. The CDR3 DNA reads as TGTGCCATCAGTGACCCGGGACTAGCGGGAGCGGCGAACACCGGGGAGCTGTTTTTT. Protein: CAISDPGLAGAANTGELFF.

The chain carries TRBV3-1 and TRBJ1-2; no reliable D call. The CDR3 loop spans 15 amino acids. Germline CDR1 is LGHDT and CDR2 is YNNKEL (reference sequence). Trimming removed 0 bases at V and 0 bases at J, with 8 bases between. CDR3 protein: CASSQDGHSNYGYTF. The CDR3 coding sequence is TGTGCCAGCAGCCAAGACGGTCATTCTAACTATGGCTACACCTTC.

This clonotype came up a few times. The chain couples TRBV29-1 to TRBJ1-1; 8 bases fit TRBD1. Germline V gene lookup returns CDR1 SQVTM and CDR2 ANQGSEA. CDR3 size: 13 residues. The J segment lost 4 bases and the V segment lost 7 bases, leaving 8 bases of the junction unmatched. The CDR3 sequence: CSARGLISTEAFF. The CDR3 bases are TGCAGCGCCAGGGGGCTGATCTCCACTGAAGCTTTCTTT.

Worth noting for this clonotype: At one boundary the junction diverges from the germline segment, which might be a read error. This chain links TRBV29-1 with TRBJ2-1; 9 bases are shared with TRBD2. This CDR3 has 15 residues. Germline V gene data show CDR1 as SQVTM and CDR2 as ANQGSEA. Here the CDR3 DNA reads TGCAGCGTTGAAGGGGGCGGGGGGGCGCACAATGGGCAGTTCTTC. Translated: CSVEGGGGAHNGQFF.

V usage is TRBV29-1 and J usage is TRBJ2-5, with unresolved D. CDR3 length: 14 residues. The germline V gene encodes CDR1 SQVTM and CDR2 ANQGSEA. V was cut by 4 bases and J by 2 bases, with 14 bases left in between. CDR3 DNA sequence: TGCAGCGTTGGCTACCGAACTCGGCAAGAGACCCAGTACTTC. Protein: CSVGYRTRQETQYF.

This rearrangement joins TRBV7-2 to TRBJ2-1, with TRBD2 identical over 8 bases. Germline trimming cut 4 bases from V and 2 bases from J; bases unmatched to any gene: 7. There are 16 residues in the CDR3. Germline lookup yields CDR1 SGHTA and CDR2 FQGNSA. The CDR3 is CASSYRAGVTYNEQFF. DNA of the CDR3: TGTGCCAGCAGCTACCGAGCGGGAGTTACCTACAATGAGCAGTTCTTC.

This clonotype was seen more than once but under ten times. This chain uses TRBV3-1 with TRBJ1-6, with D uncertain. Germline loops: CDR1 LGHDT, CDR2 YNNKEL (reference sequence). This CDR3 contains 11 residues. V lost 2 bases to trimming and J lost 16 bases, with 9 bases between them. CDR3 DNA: TGTGCCAGCAGCCAATCCAACGAGCTCCACTTT. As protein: CASSQSNELHF.

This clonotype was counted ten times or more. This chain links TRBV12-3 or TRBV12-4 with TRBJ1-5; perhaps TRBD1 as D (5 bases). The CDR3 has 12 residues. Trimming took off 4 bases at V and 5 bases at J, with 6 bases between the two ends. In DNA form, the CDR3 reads TGTGCCAGCAGTTGGGGCCATCAGCCCCAGCATTTT. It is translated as CASSWGHQPQHF.

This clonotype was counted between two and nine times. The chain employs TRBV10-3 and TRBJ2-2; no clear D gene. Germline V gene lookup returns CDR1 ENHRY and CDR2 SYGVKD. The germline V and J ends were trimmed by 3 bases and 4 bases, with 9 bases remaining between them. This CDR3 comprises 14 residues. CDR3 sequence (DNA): TGTGCCATCAGTGACCAGGCTACCACCGGGGAGCTGTTTTTT. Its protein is CAISDQATTGELFF.

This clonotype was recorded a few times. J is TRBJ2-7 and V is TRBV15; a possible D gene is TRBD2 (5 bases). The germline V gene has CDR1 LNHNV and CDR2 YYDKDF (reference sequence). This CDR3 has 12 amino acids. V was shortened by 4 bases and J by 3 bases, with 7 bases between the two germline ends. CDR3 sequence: CATSIDYYEQYF. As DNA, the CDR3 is TGTGCCACCAGCATAGACTACTACGAGCAGTACTTC.

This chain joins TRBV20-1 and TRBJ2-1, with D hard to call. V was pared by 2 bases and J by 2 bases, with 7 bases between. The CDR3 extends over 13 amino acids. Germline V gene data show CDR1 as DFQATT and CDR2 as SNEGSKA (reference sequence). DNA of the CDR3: TGCAGTGCTAGAAGGAAAACCTACAATGAGCAGTTCTTC. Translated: CSARRKTYNEQFF.

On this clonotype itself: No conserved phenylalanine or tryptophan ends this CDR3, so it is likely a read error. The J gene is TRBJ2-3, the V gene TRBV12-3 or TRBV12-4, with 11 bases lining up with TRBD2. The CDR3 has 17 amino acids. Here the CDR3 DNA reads TGTGCCAGCAGCTTAGCGGCTAGCGGGAGGCCTACAGATACGCAGTATTTG. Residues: CASSLAASGRPTDTQYL.

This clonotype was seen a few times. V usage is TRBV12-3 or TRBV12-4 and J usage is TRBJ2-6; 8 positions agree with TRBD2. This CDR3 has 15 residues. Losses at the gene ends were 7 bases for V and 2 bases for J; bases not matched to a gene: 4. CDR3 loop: CASIDGGAGANVLTF. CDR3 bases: TGTGCCAGCATCGACGGGGGGGCTGGGGCCAACGTCCTGACTTTC.

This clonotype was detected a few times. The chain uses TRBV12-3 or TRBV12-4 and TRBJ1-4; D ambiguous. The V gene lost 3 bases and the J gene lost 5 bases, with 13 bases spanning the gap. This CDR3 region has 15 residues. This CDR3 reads CASSFLGSTNEKLFF. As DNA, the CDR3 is TGTGCCAGCAGTTTTTTAGGCAGCACAAATGAAAAACTGTTTTTT.